The 30 T cell receptor beta chains listed next were all sequenced from one sample in a study of Graves' ophthalmopathy and Graves' hyperthyroidism (dated by TCRdb to 2016 to 2019). The run used an Illumina HiSeq 2000. TCR beta CDR3 regions were amplified from RNA transcripts for repertoire sequencing. The first round was an RT-PCR using HTBI primers with the Qiagen OneStep RT-PCR kit, and this first round was followed by a second-round multiplex PCR, then size selection and purification. TCRdb reran the public reads through fastp at Q25 and MiXCR, keeping productive beta chains. Here each entry gathers all rows of one CDR3 protein and keeps the most common genes and DNA. Present in this sample are 150,000 to 200,000 distinct CDR3 sequences, around 39% of which were seen just once. 8% to 9.5% of the sample is taken by the ten largest. What was sequenced was peripheral blood. These receptors were taken from a man aged 25-40 years with Graves' ophthalmopathy. Donor details come from another sample of the same person, matched by shared clones.

This clonotype was seen a few times. A single base separates this from a much larger clone, so it may be a read error. The chain combines TRBV18 with TRBJ2-7, with D possibly TRBD1 on 6 matching bases. CDR1 and CDR2 from the germline V gene are KGHSH and LQKENI. CDR3 length: 13 residues. This chain's CDR3 is CVSSVEQGIPQYF. CDR3 nucleotides: TGTGTCAGCTCCGTCGAACAGGGAATCCCGCAGTACTTC.

This clonotype showed up many times. V gene TRBV2 combines with J gene TRBJ1-5; 10 nucleotides match TRBD1. Germline assignment: CDR1 SNHLY and CDR2 FYNNEI. The CDR3 spans 13 residues. J was trimmed by 5 bases and V by 6 bases; bases with no gene match: 1. CDR3 in amino acids: CASSGQGDQPQHF. For the CDR3, the DNA is TGTGCCAGCAGCGGACAGGGGGATCAGCCCCAGCATTTT.

There are many counts of this clonotype. This chain connects TRBV7-2 to TRBJ1-5; D unresolved. CDR3 length: 16 residues. V was cut by 0 bases and J by 0 bases, with 9 bases left in between. Germline V lookup: CDR1 SGHTA, CDR2 FQGNSA. This CDR3 is CASSLASAYSNQPQHF. CDR3 bases: TGTGCCAGCAGCTTAGCATCGGCGTATAGCAATCAGCCCCAGCATTTT.

The chain recombines TRBV7-2 with TRBJ1-2; 7 positions agree with TRBD1. Germline V gene lookup returns CDR1 SGHTA and CDR2 FQGNSA. Losses at the gene ends were 5 bases for V and 6 bases for J; bases not matched to a gene: 12. The CDR3 consists of 15 residues. The CDR3 nucleotides are TGTGCCAGCAGCCCTTACCAAACAGGGGAGGATGGCTACACCTTC. It yields the protein CASSPYQTGEDGYTF.

This clonotype was seen at least ten times. This chain connects TRBV6-1 to TRBJ1-1, with 7 bases that match TRBD1. Germline V gives CDR1 MNHNS, CDR2 SASEGT. The CDR3 totals 13 residues. V shed 1 base and J 7 bases; nucleotides not matched to a gene: 3. The CDR3 region is CASSEVQGFEAFF. As DNA, the CDR3 is TGTGCCAGCAGTGAAGTACAGGGGTTTGAAGCTTTCTTT.

This clonotype was recorded many times. The chain recombines TRBV18 with TRBJ1-2; 7 bases match TRBD1. Losses at the gene ends were 2 bases for V and 0 bases for J; bases not matched to a gene: 6. The V gene's germline CDR1 is KGHSH and CDR2 LQKENI. The CDR3 runs 16 residues. CDR3 coding DNA: TGTGCCAGCTCACCAGTCGGGGACAGACCTAACTATGGCTACACCTTC. The encoded protein is CASSPVGDRPNYGYTF.

This chain joins TRBV11-1 and TRBJ2-5, with 7 bases matching TRBD1. The V gene's germline CDR1 is SGHAT and CDR2 FQDESV (reference sequence). V was clipped by 6 bases and J by 2 bases; unmatched bases: 15. The CDR3 totals 17 residues. The CDR3 bases are TGTGCCAGCAGTTCAGTCCGGAGGAAGGGGGCGCAAGAGACCCAGTACTTC. Encoded protein: CASSSVRRKGAQETQYF.

On this clonotype: The junction departs from germline at one end; a sequencing error may be responsible. This sequence joins TRBV11-2 and TRBJ2-7; 7 bases match TRBD2. The germline V gene encodes CDR1 SGHAT and CDR2 FQNNGV. The CDR3 sequence is 15 residues long. The CDR3 nucleotides are TGTGCCAGCGGCTTTTGGGGGGGAAGCTCCTACGAGCAGTACTTC. Its translation is CASGFWGGSSYEQYF.

In its sample, this clonotype was seen many times. V usage is TRBV6-1 and J usage is TRBJ1-1; 7 bases match TRBD1. V lost 5 bases and J lost 1; bases outside the gene matches: 4. The germline V gene has CDR1 MNHNS and CDR2 SASEGT. This CDR3 spans 14 amino acids. CDR3 DNA sequence: TGTGCCAGCAGTAAGACAGGGCCGAACACTGAAGCTTTCTTT. Its translation: CASSKTGPNTEAFF.

This clonotype was counted ten times or more. J is TRBJ1-2 and V is TRBV28; 7 nucleotides align to TRBD1. CDR3 size: 14 residues. Germline-derived CDR1 and CDR2 are MDHEN and SYDVKM. V trimming: 3 bases; J trimming: 4 bases; junction bases outside the gene matches: 5. CDR3 nucleotides: TGTGCCAGCAGTTTGCCGGGACAGCTCTATGGCTACACCTTC. Translated, it gives CASSLPGQLYGYTF.

This clonotype was recorded many times. This sequence joins TRBV4-2 and TRBJ2-3, with 8 positions matching TRBD2. The germline gives CDR1 LGHNA, CDR2 YNFKEQ. J gave up 1 base and V 0 bases, and 9 bases lay outside the gene matches. CDR3 length equals 18 residues. The CDR3 here is CASSQDDGRADGTDTQYF. CDR3 DNA sequence: TGTGCCAGCAGCCAAGATGACGGGAGGGCTGATGGCACAGATACGCAGTATTTT.

Many counts were recorded for this clonotype. CDR3: CASSPTGGMDEQYF. CDR3 bases: TGTGCCAGCAGCCCCACAGGGGGCATGGACGAGCAGTACTTC. This chain connects TRBV7-3 to TRBJ2-7; 9 bases are a match to TRBD1. Germline V gene sequence: CDR1 SGHTA, CDR2 FQGTGA. The J segment lost 5 bases and the V segment lost 5 bases, leaving 7 bases of the junction unmatched. The CDR3 spans 14 residues.

The rearrangement links TRBV12-3 or TRBV12-4 to TRBJ2-7; perhaps TRBD1 as D (5 bases). V was trimmed by 7 bases and J by 5 bases, leaving 18 bases between them. The CDR3 spans 14 residues. The CDR3 protein is CASTPGKGRHEQYF. CDR3 DNA: TGTGCCAGCACCCCTGGAAAGGGGCGTCACGAGCAGTACTTC.

This clonotype was recorded many times. J is TRBJ2-5 and V is TRBV2, with no clear D. The CDR3 has 15 residues. In germline, CDR1 is SNHLY, CDR2 FYNNEI. V was cut by 0 bases and J by 5 bases, with 13 bases left in between. CDR3 protein: CASSEAGWGSETQYF. Written as DNA, the CDR3 is TGTGCCAGCAGTGAAGCGGGTTGGGGATCGGAGACCCAGTACTTC.

This chain links TRBV19 with TRBJ1-1; 11 positions agree with TRBD1. CDR1 LNHDA and CDR2 SQIVND come from the germline V gene (reference sequence). The ends lost 6 bases at V and 2 bases at J; junction bases unmatched: 11. The CDR3 is 17 residues long. CDR3 protein: CASSRDRGRWINTEAFF. CDR3 sequence (DNA): TGTGCCAGTAGCCGGGACAGGGGGAGGTGGATAAACACTGAAGCTTTCTTT.

The J gene is TRBJ2-5, the V gene TRBV12-3 or TRBV12-4; TRBD1 or TRBD2 may be the D gene (5 bases each). The CDR3 is made up of 14 amino acids. V lost 5 bases, J lost 5 bases, and 15 bases lay in between. For the CDR3, the DNA is TGTGCCAGCAGTCATTCCGGGGCCGGGGAGACCCAGTACTTC. Amino acid sequence: CASSHSGAGETQYF.

The genes are TRBV27 and TRBJ2-7, with 7 positions matching TRBD2. Germline assignment: CDR1 MNHEY and CDR2 SMNVEV (reference sequence). The CDR3 totals 17 residues. The V and J ends lost 5 bases and 5 bases, in that order; junction bases with no gene match: 18. The CDR3 DNA sequence: TGTGCCAGCAGTAGATCCGGGAGGACTGCCCGGGTCCACGAGCAGTACTTC. This translates into CASSRSGRTARVHEQYF.

This clonotype was counted many times. The CDR3 coding sequence is TGTGCCAGCAGTAAGGACAGGGGCTATGGAGAGCAGTACTTC. Its translation: CASSKDRGYGEQYF. This chain uses TRBV6-1 with TRBJ2-7; 9 nucleotides agree with TRBD1. Germline CDR1 MNHNS, CDR2 SASEGT. J lost 7 bases, V lost 5 bases, and 9 bases had no gene match. This CDR3 is 14 amino acids long.

This clonotype was seen many times. This rearrangement joins TRBV30 to TRBJ1-1; no clear D. The CDR3 consists of 13 residues. Germline lookup yields CDR1 GTSNPN and CDR2 SVGIG (reference sequence). Trimming removed 4 bases at V and 1 base at J, with 10 bases between. The CDR3 nucleotides read TGTGCCTGGACAGGAGGACCGAACACTGAAGCTTTCTTT. Protein sequence: CAWTGGPNTEAFF.

This clonotype was detected only once. The rearrangement uses TRBV6-1 and TRBJ1-1; 7 nucleotides agree with TRBD1. The CDR3 has 13 amino acids. CDR1 and CDR2 (germline): MNHNS, SASEGT. V trimming: 10 bases; J trimming: 2 bases; junction bases outside the gene matches: 7. The CDR3 DNA is TGTGCCACAGGGGGATGGGAAAACACTGAAGCTTTCTTT. The encoded protein is CATGGWENTEAFF.

This clonotype has at least ten counts. The chain employs TRBV6-2 or TRBV6-3 and TRBJ2-5; D is uncertain. In germline, CDR1 is MNHEY, CDR2 SVGEGT. V was cut by 6 bases and J by 2 bases, with 10 bases left in between. The CDR3 totals 13 residues. CDR3 region: CASSPLAQETQYF. DNA for the CDR3: TGTGCCAGCAGCCCACTCGCGCAAGAGACCCAGTACTTC.

The CDR3 spells CASSFPGATNYGYTF. The CDR3 DNA reads as TGCGCCAGCAGCTTCCCCGGGGCAACTAACTATGGCTACACCTTC. The chain has TRBV5-1 and TRBJ1-2; possible D gene TRBD1, 5 bases. The CDR3 is 15 amino acids. The germline V and J ends were trimmed by 2 bases and 0 bases, with 11 bases remaining between them. Germline V gene lookup returns CDR1 SGHRS and CDR2 YFSETQ.

The rearrangement links TRBV20-1 to TRBJ1-1; D gene uncertain. The CDR3 has 11 amino acids. Trimming left V 0 bases short and J 7 bases short, with 6 bases between. CDR1 is DFQATT, CDR2 SNEGSKA, per germline (reference sequence). The CDR3 DNA reads TGCAGTGCTAGAGATCCGATTGAAGCTTTCTTT. Translating gives CSARDPIEAFF.

This clonotype came up many times. This chain joins TRBV28 and TRBJ1-1, with D perhaps matching TRBD1 (5 bases). With 2 bases removed from V and 5 bases from J, the gap between germline ends came to 15 bases. In germline, CDR1 is MDHEN, CDR2 SYDVKM. The CDR3 is 15 amino acids. In DNA, the CDR3 is TGTGCCAGCAGTTTAGGGAACAGGTTGTTGACTGAAGCTTTCTTT. This codes for CASSLGNRLLTEAFF.

This clonotype was counted at least ten times. In nucleotides, the CDR3 is TGTGCCAGCAGTTACTCAGGCAGGTCCGCGATTGGGGCCAACGTCCTGACTTTC. Amino acids: CASSYSGRSAIGANVLTF. The genes are TRBV6-2 or TRBV6-3 and TRBJ2-6; no definite D call. Germline V gene lookup returns CDR1 MNHEY and CDR2 SVGEGT. The CDR3 runs 18 residues. The V end lost 0 bases, the J end lost 3 bases, and 15 bases lay between the germline ends.

Many counts were recorded for this clonotype. The rearrangement links TRBV6-5 to TRBJ1-2; D is unresolved. Trimming shortened V by 5 bases and J by 2 bases, and 9 bases separated the two germline ends. Germline CDR1 reads MNHEY; CDR2 reads SVGAGI. The CDR3 is 13 amino acids. CDR3 DNA sequence: TGTGCCAGCAGTCCGGCTACCAACTATGGCTACACCTTC. Its protein product is CASSPATNYGYTF.

This clonotype was detected ten times or more. The chain combines TRBV6-5 with TRBJ2-7; 8 bases fit TRBD2. After removal of 6 bases from V and 0 bases from J, the junction contained 4 bases not matched to a gene. CDR1 is MNHEY, CDR2 SVGAGI, per germline. The CDR3 is made up of 14 amino acids. The CDR3 reads CASRSAGASYEQYF. The DNA for the CDR3 is TGTGCCAGCAGATCAGCGGGGGCCTCCTACGAGCAGTACTTC.

This clonotype appeared many times. J is TRBJ1-5 and V is TRBV24-1; D might be TRBD1 (6 bases). Between the trimmed V and J ends, which lost 8 bases and 2 bases, there was a span of 15 bases. Germline CDR1 KGHDR, CDR2 SFDVKD. CDR3 size: 15 residues. CDR3 DNA sequence: TGTGCCACCAAGAAGGGGGGGGAGGGCAATCAGCCCCAGCATTTT. Its translation: CATKKGGEGNQPQHF.

This clonotype was seen many times. V is TRBV7-9 and J is TRBJ2-5; TRBD2 agrees at 12 bases. V was clipped by 5 bases and J by 5 bases; unmatched bases: 9. CDR3 length: 16 residues. Germline CDR1 is SEHNR and CDR2 is FQNEAQ (reference sequence). CDR3 sequence: CASSRGLAGHGETQYF. CDR3 sequence (DNA): TGTGCCAGCAGCCGTGGACTAGCGGGACATGGCGAGACCCAGTACTTC.

The chain recombines TRBV19 with TRBJ1-6; 8 nucleotides align to TRBD1. Germline assignment: CDR1 LNHDA and CDR2 SQIVND (reference sequence). There are 18 residues in the CDR3. V lost 5 bases and J lost 3; bases outside the gene matches: 12. CDR3 region: CASSSGQDGPIYNSPLHF. Written as DNA, the CDR3 is TGTGCCAGTAGTTCGGGACAGGACGGGCCCATCTATAATTCACCCCTCCACTTT.